This TCR beta chain was observed in a study of blood T cell repertoires in COVID-19. Study-wide background: The study drew acute and convalescent COVID-19 samples from the United States, Italy and Spain. PBMCs, B-cell-depleted T cells, or T cells provided the cDNA or gDNA that made up the material.

Authors' analysis steps: Reference gene primer amplification yielded estimated nucleated cell counts. The assay was immunoSEQ multiplex PCR, and TCRdb's table has in-frame clones only and misses some. V, J and clone size were drawn from that table, and D and trimming were deduced from the DNA. This table has around 29,000 clones, 85% appearing once. This clone was detected a few times. Trimming stripped 0 bases from V and 7 bases from J, with 10 bases between. Germline CDR1 and CDR2: SGHAT and FQNNGV. There are 15 residues in the CDR3. The V and J genes are TRBV11-2 and TRBJ1-6; TRBD1 is a possible D gene (5 bases). This clonotype originated in an older woman with active COVID-19. The sample taken for sequencing was peripheral blood. The CDR3 region is CASSLEADINSPLHF. CDR3 bases: TGTGCCAGCAGCTTAGAGGCGGACATAAATTCACCCCTCCACTTT.